This T cell receptor (beta chain) was sequenced during a study of shared clonotypes between healthy human individuals. Regarding the study as a whole: The sole specimen, blood, was sampled, and tissue repertoires likely differ. Incompleteness in sorted-subset sequencing, despite large depth, was shown by rarefaction.

About this clone: Its antigen remains unidentified. Additional DNA sequences in this sample encode the identical CDR3.

CD45RO-negative, CCR7-positively selected cells formed the naive CD8 fraction, excluding terminally differentiated effector memory CD45RA+ cells. Participating donors were healthy, HIV-negative adults free of recent acute infections or vaccinations. Nashville, Tennessee was home to all donors, each a Caucasian adult. The CDR3 length is 12 residues. The V end was cut by 4 bases, the J end by 3 bases, with 8 bases between. Germline V gives CDR1 SGDLS, CDR2 YYNGEE. The protocol was immunoSEQ multiplex PCR, while the TCRdb copy is restricted to in-frame clones and leaves out a portion. The table lists roughly 590,000 clones, less than 97% of them singletons, with roughly 0.1% in the top ten.

This TCR was recovered from a woman in her 30s in good health. The genes are TRBV9 and TRBJ2-7; D might be TRBD2 (6 bases). The sequencing input was naive CD8+ T cells sorted from blood. CDR3 amino acids: CASSPGGYEQYF. CDR3 nucleotides: TGTGCCAGCAGCCCCGGGGGCTACGAGCAGTACTTC.